These 4 T cell receptor beta chains originate from one sample sequenced in a study of cytomegalovirus exposure and HLA in healthy donors. Use of 60 Vbeta and 13 Jbeta primers characterized the PCR. Libraries were prepared by immunoSEQ multiplex PCR; TCRdb keeps only in-frame clonotypes and omits some of them. The sample's table shows roughly 50,000 clones. What was sequenced was PBMCs. These receptor sequences come from a woman aged 55 to 70 in good health and CMV-seropositive.

CDR3 in amino acids: CASSSPRGENTEAFF. The CDR3, as DNA: TGCGCCAGCAGCTCCCCGCGGGGAGAGAACACTGAAGCTTTCTTT. The genes are TRBV5-1 and TRBJ1-1; D gene ambiguous. CDR3 length: 15 residues. Germline-derived CDR1 and CDR2 are SGHRS and YFSETQ. Deletions cut 3 bases from V and 1 base from J, with 13 bases between.

V usage is TRBV10-3 and J usage is TRBJ1-5, with 8 bases aligning to TRBD1. The ends lost 7 bases at V and 5 bases at J; junction bases unmatched: 7. The CDR3 covers 14 residues. Germline V CDR1 and CDR2: ENHRY, SYGVKD. This CDR3 reads CAINGQGGYQPQHF. The CDR3, as DNA: TGTGCCATCAATGGACAGGGAGGATATCAGCCCCAGCATTTT.

The gene calls are TRBV10-3 and TRBJ2-6; possibly TRBD2 for D (5 bases). Trimming cost V 3 bases and J 3 bases, with 6 bases left between them. Germline V gene sequence: CDR1 ENHRY, CDR2 SYGVKD. The CDR3 sequence is 14 residues long. The CDR3 is CAISEGGGANVLTF. The CDR3 DNA sequence: TGTGCCATCAGTGAAGGAGGTGGGGCCAACGTCCTGACTTTC.

J is TRBJ1-1 and V is TRBV20-1; TRBD1 is a possible D gene (6 bases). The CDR3 covers 10 residues. CDR1 DFQATT and CDR2 SNEGSKA come from the germline V gene (reference sequence). The ends were cut back, 4 bases at V and 9 bases at J, with 9 bases in the middle. CDR3 region: CSAKGDKAFF. The CDR3 coding sequence is TGCAGTGCTAAAGGGGACAAAGCTTTCTTT.